Listed below are T cell receptor beta chains from one sample, sequenced in a study of blood T cells in healthy people across ages. TCRdb independently ran MiXCR on the 5' RACE reads; one entry per CDR3 protein. The repertoire includes more than 500,000 distinct CDR3 sequences, approximately 26% of them detected once, and about 3.9% sits in the top ten. These data also featured in a second study, about T cells of mothers and their children.

Sequenced: blood. The receptor set was obtained from a boy younger than 10 in good health. The CDR3 runs from the conserved cysteine through the conserved F or W. D genes are given only for firm matches. Clone size is given for some rows only: seen once, a few or many times, or a class if the clone is expanded.

V,J,D,size,DNA,CDR3
TRBV6-5,TRBJ1-5,-,-,TGTGCCAGCAGTTCCCTTGGGGGCTGGAATCAGCCCCAGCATTTT,CASSSLGGWNQPQHF
TRBV7-8,TRBJ2-1,-,few,TGTGCCAGCAGCTTAGAGGCGGGGTCGGGCGGCAATGAGCAGTTCTTC,CASSLEAGSGGNEQFF
TRBV21-1,TRBJ2-3,-,-,TGTGCCAGCAGTCGGAAGACAGATACGCAGTATTTT,CASSRKTDTQYF
TRBV9,TRBJ2-1,-,-,TGTGCCAGCAGCGTAGAAGGGGCCCGCGGCGGTGAGCAGTTCTTC,CASSVEGARGGEQFF
TRBV5-1,TRBJ2-7,TRBD2,few,TGCGCCAGCAGCTCCGGGACTACCACCTACGAGCAGTACTTC,CASSSGTTTYEQYF
TRBV6-2/TRBV6-3,TRBJ1-2,-,-,TGTGCCAGCAGTTACTCGACCAGGGAACGTAACTATGGCTACACCTTC,CASSYSTRERNYGYTF
TRBV19,TRBJ2-2,-,-,TGTGCCAGTAGTATAGTAGCCGGGGAGTCGACCGGGGAGCTGTTTTTT,CASSIVAGESTGELFF
TRBV4-3,TRBJ2-7,-,few,TGCGCCAGCAGCCAAGATCTGGGACTGAACTACGAGCAGTACTTC,CASSQDLGLNYEQYF
TRBV6-5,TRBJ1-2,TRBD1,-,TGTGCCAGCAGTTACTCGAGGGGGCGGGGGAGTTGTGGCTACACCTTC,CASSYSRGRGSCGYTF
TRBV12-5,TRBJ2-5,-,-,TGTGCTAGTGGTTCCTTTACTCGGTTGTCAGAGACCCAGTACTTC,CASGSFTRLSETQYF
TRBV19,TRBJ2-7,-,-,TGTGCCAGTAGTAAATGGCAGGGACCCTACGAGCAGTACTTC,CASSKWQGPYEQYF
TRBV6-5,TRBJ1-2,-,-,TGTGCCAGCAGTTACCGCCAGTTCTATGGCTACACCTTC,CASSYRQFYGYTF
TRBV4-1,TRBJ2-3,TRBD2,few,TGCGCCAGCAGCCAAGGTGGACTAGCGGGAGTTAGGGCAGATACGCAGTATTTT,CASSQGGLAGVRADTQYF
TRBV9,TRBJ2-2,TRBD2,few,TGTGCCAGCAGCCCTTCCCACCCCTTTTCGACTAGCGGGGACCACAACACCGGGGAGCTGTTTTTT,CASSPSHPFSTSGDHNTGELFF
TRBV3-1,TRBJ2-1,-,-,TGTGCCAGCAGCCAAAACCCATTTACAGGGGGGGGTAATGAGCAGTTCTTC,CASSQNPFTGGGNEQFF
TRBV9,TRBJ2-5,TRBD2,-,TGTGCCAGCAGCCGAGCCCAGCGGGAGCCCTACGAGCAGTGCTTC,CASSRAQREPYEQCF
TRBV12-3/TRBV12-4,TRBJ1-5,-,-,TGTGCCAGCAGTCCGCTCTCGGGGGCGGATCAGCCCCAGCATTTT,CASSPLSGADQPQHF
TRBV29-1,TRBJ2-5,TRBD2,few,TGCAGCGTTGAAGTAGCGGGAATGGGAGAGACCCAGTACTTC,CSVEVAGMGETQYF
TRBV5-6,TRBJ2-5,-,-,TGTGCCAGCAGCTTGGCGGGAAGGTCGGAGACCCAGTACTTC,CASSLAGRSETQYF
TRBV11-1,TRBJ1-5,-,-,TGTGCCAGCAGCTTAATTCGGCCGTTTGATGGTCAGCCCCAGCATTTT,CASSLIRPFDGQPQHF
TRBV5-1,TRBJ1-5,TRBD1,few,TGCGCCAGCAGCCCATCAGGGGGCCAATATAGCAATCAGCCCCAGCATTTT,CASSPSGGQYSNQPQHF
TRBV10-3,TRBJ2-1,TRBD1,few,TGTGCCTCCCTGACAGGGGGGTTCAGGAATGAGCAGTTCTTC,CASLTGGFRNEQFF
TRBV20-1,TRBJ2-7,-,-,TGCAGTGCTAGTCTCGGAGGGACCGGCGACGAGCAGTACTTC,CSASLGGTGDEQYF
TRBV7-2,TRBJ1-1,-,-,TGTGCCAGCAGTTTACAGCAGGGAGGGACTGAAGCTTTCTTT,CASSLQQGGTEAFF
TRBV3-1,TRBJ2-7,-,-,TGTGCCACTACACCGGGTCTTTGGCCCTACGAGCAGTACTTC,CATTPGLWPYEQYF
TRBV20-1,TRBJ2-5,-,few,TGCAGTGCTAGAAGCGCCTGGGCTCAAGAGACCCAGTACTTC,CSARSAWAQETQYF
TRBV11-2,TRBJ1-1,-,-,TGTGCCAGCAGCTTAGCGGGGCAGACCCAAGAAGCTTTCTTT,CASSLAGQTQEAFF
TRBV20-1,TRBJ1-1,-,-,TGCAGTGCTGGTGGGGGGAACACTGAAGCTTTCTTT,CSAGGGNTEAFF
TRBV6-6,TRBJ1-1,-,few,TGTGCCAGCAGTACCCACAGGGACGCTTTCTTT,CASSTHRDAFF
TRBV7-9,TRBJ2-1,TRBD2,few,TGTGCCAGCAGCTTACTAGCGGGTTACAATGGGCAGTTCTTC,CASSLLAGYNGQFF
TRBV10-3,TRBJ1-1,-,-,TGTGCCATCAGTGAGCGGGGGTTGGGCACTGAACCTTTCTTT,CAISERGLGTEPFF
TRBV9,TRBJ2-5,TRBD2,-,TGTGCCAGCAGCCGCATGGGTAGCGGGGTATCAGAGACCCAGTACTTC,CASSRMGSGVSETQYF
TRBV7-6,TRBJ2-3,TRBD2,few,TGTGCCAGCAGCGCAGTCATCGCGACTAGCGGGATTGATACGCAGTATTTT,CASSAVIATSGIDTQYF
TRBV4-3,TRBJ2-1,-,few,TGCGCCAGCAGCCAGGGGACTTTTTACAATGAGCAGTTCTTC,CASSQGTFYNEQFF
TRBV7-9,TRBJ1-1,-,-,TGTGCCGGCAGCCCTAAGTCACCGAACACTGAAGCTTTCTTT,CAGSPKSPNTEAFF
TRBV27,TRBJ1-1,-,few,TGTGCCAGCAACCCAATAAGGGGGGGAGGTGAAGCTTTCTTT,CASNPIRGGGEAFF
TRBV27,TRBJ1-6,-,-,TGTGCCAGCAGTTACCCGGGGGGTCCCCTCCACTTT,CASSYPGGPLHF
TRBV29-1,TRBJ2-7,TRBD1,-,TGCAGCGTATCGACAGGGGATCGGAACGAGCAGTACTTC,CSVSTGDRNEQYF
TRBV5-1,TRBJ2-4,-,-,TGCGCCAGCAGCTGGACCACGGCGGGACTAGCCAAAAACATTCAGTACTTC,CASSWTTAGLAKNIQYF
TRBV7-2,TRBJ2-7,-,-,TGTGCCAGCAGCCGGATACGCGAAGGCTCCTACGAGCAGTACTTC,CASSRIREGSYEQYF
TRBV29-1,TRBJ1-2,TRBD1,many,TGCAGCCTTCGGGACAGGGCTTATGGCTACACCTTC,CSLRDRAYGYTF
TRBV10-2,TRBJ2-1,TRBD1,-,TGCGCCGACAGGGGCGACAGCGGCGAGCAGTTCTTC,CADRGDSGEQFF
TRBV2,TRBJ1-3,TRBD1,few,TGTGCCAGCAGTGAGTCGGGACAGGGTCAGCCCTCTGGAAACACCATATATTTT,CASSESGQGQPSGNTIYF
TRBV5-6,TRBJ2-7,TRBD2,-,TGTGCCAGCAGCTTGGGGGTAGCGGGAGAAGGACCTTGGCCCTACGAGCAGTACTTC,CASSLGVAGEGPWPYEQYF
TRBV5-1,TRBJ2-3,TRBD2,few,TGCGCCAGCAGCCCCCAGCGGGATCCCACAGATACGCAGTATTTT,CASSPQRDPTDTQYF
TRBV15,TRBJ1-5,-,-,TGTGCCACCGAGAGGGTGACAGTTGGGTTTCAGCCCCAGCATTTT,CATERVTVGFQPQHF
TRBV30,TRBJ2-5,TRBD2,-,TGTGCCTGCCCTAGCGGGAGATGGGAGACCCAGTACTTC,CACPSGRWETQYF
TRBV6-2/TRBV6-3,TRBJ2-6,-,-,TGTGCCAGCAGCCCCGGACAACCCACTGGGGCCAACGTCCTGACTTTC,CASSPGQPTGANVLTF
TRBV4-1,TRBJ1-2,TRBD1,-,TGCGCCAGCAGCCAAGATTCAGGGGGCTCGCACTATGGCTACAGCTTC,CASSQDSGGSHYGYSF
TRBV12-3/TRBV12-4,TRBJ2-5,TRBD2,-,TGTGCCAGCACGAATTGGGCGGGAGAAGGGGAGACCCAGTACTTC,CASTNWAGEGETQYF
TRBV25-1,TRBJ2-1,-,few,TGTGCCTGTTGGGGTGCGTCCCCCTACAATGAGCAGTTCTTC,CACWGASPYNEQFF
TRBV4-2,TRBJ2-3,TRBD2,few,TGTGCCAGCAGCCAAGTTCAGCTAGCGGGTTTTCTAGATACGCAGTATTTT,CASSQVQLAGFLDTQYF
TRBV3-1,TRBJ2-5,TRBD1,few,TGTGCCAGCAGCCAAAGGGGGGTCAGGGGGCAACAAGAGACCCAGTACTTC,CASSQRGVRGQQETQYF
TRBV24-1,TRBJ2-3,-,few,TGTGCCACCAGTGACGCTGGGTCCGGACCCACAGATACGCAGTATTTT,CATSDAGSGPTDTQYF